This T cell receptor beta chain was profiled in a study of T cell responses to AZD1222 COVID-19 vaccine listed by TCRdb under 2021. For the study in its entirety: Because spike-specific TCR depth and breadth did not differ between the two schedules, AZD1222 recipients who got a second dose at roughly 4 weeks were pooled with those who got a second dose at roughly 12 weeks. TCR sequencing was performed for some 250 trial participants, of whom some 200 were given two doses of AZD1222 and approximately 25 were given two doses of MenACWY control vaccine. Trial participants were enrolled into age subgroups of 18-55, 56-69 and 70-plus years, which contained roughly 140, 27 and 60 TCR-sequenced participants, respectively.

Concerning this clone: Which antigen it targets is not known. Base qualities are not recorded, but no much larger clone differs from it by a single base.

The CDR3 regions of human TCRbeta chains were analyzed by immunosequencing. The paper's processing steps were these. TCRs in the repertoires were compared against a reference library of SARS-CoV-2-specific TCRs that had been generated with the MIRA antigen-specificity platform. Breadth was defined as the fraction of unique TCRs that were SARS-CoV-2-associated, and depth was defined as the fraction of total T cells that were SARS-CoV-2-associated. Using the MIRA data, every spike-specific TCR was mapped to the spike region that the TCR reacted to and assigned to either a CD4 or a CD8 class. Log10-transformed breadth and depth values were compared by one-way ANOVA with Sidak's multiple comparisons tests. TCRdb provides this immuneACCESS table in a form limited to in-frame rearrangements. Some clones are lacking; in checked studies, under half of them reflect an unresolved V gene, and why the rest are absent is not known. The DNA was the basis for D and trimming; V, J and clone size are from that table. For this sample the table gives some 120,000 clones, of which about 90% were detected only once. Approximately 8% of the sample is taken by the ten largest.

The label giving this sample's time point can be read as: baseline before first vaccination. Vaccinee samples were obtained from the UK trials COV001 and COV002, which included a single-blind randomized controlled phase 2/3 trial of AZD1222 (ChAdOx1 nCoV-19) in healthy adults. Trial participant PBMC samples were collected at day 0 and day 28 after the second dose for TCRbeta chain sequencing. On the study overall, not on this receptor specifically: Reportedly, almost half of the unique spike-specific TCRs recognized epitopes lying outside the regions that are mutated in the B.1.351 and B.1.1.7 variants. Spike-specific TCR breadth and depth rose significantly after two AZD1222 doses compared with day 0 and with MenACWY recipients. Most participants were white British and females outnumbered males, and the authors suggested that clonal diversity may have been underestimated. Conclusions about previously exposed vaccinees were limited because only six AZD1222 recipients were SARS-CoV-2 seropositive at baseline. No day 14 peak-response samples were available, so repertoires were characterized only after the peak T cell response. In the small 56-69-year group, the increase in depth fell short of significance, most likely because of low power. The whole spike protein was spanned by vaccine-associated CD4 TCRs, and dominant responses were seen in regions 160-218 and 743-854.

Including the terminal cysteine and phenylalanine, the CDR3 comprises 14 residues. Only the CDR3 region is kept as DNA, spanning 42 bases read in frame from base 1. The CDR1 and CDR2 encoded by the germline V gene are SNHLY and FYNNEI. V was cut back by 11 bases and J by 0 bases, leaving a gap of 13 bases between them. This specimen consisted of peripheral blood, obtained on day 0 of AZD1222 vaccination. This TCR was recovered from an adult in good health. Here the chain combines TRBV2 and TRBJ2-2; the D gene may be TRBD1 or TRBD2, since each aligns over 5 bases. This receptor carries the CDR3 CAGTGTANTGELFF. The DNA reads TGTGCCGGAACCGGGACCGCGAACACCGGGGAGCTGTTTTTT.